A selection of T cell receptor beta chains follows, all from one sample in a study of OX40 agonist ivuxolimab in advanced cancers. Sequenced by immunoSEQ multiplex PCR; TCRdb stores in-frame clones only, minus some. Of about 22,000 clones detected, roughly 80% appear once; the ten largest clones hold about a quarter. Sequenced material: CD4+ or CD8+ T cells sorted from blood, taken in a trial of the OX40 agonist ivuxolimab. These TCRs come from an adult with an advanced solid tumor such as melanoma, head and neck, liver or kidney cancer. CDR3s include the opening cysteine and the closing phenylalanine or tryptophan. The order of the fields is CDR3 DNA, CDR3 protein, clone size, J gene, D gene, V gene. A D gene is named only where the DNA matches it firmly. Clone size is not always given. Where it is, it says once, few, many or a class for expanded clones.

TGTGCCAGCAGCTGGCCTGACAGGGGGCAAGAGACCCAGTACTTC,CASSWPDRGQETQYF,NA,TRBJ2-5,TRBD1,TRBV5-4
TGTGCCAGTAGTGCCGACGGGTTCTATGGCTACACCTTC,CASSADGFYGYTF,NA,TRBJ1-2,NA,TRBV19
TGTGCCAGCAGTTTACAGGGGCGGTTGGCAGAGACCCAGTACTTC,CASSLQGRLAETQYF,NA,TRBJ2-5,NA,TRBV27
TGCGCCAGCAGCCAAAGATGGCTTTCCAATCAGCCCCAGCATTTT,CASSQRWLSNQPQHF,once,TRBJ1-5,NA,TRBV4-3
TGTGCCACCAGCAGAGTTTCTGGGGCCAACGTCCTGACTTTC,CATSRVSGANVLTF,NA,TRBJ2-6,NA,TRBV15
TGCGCCAGCAGCTCTGTTAGCGGGGGGACGCAGTATTTT,CASSSVSGGTQYF,NA,TRBJ2-3,TRBD2,TRBV5-1
TGTGCCAGCAGCTCCCGAGGCGGGGCATATAACTATGGCTACACCTTC,CASSSRGGAYNYGYTF,NA,TRBJ1-2,NA,TRBV27
TGTGCCAGCAGCCCCGCCGCGGGTTCACCCCTCCACTTT,CASSPAAGSPLHF,NA,TRBJ1-6,NA,TRBV9
TGTGCCAGCAGCGGGAGTTCGGTCTATGAGCAGTTCTTC,CASSGSSVYEQFF,NA,TRBJ2-1,NA,TRBV11-2
TGCGCCAGCAGCTCGGACTTTACCTACGAGCAGTACTTC,CASSSDFTYEQYF,NA,TRBJ2-7,NA,TRBV5-1
TGCGCCAGCAGTCGCACCGGGACAGGGTATTATGGCTACACCTTC,CASSRTGTGYYGYTF,medium-sized,TRBJ1-2,TRBD1,TRBV10-2
TGTGCCAGCAGCGATGGGGGACTAGCTGATTACGAGCAGTACTTC,CASSDGGLADYEQYF,NA,TRBJ2-7,TRBD2,TRBV9
TGTGCCAGCAGCTTATTAAGGGTAGCGGGGGCAGGAGAGCAGTACTTC,CASSLLRVAGAGEQYF,NA,TRBJ2-7,TRBD2,TRBV27
TGTGCCAGCAGCTTAGGGGCTGGCTCTGGAAACACCATATATTTT,CASSLGAGSGNTIYF,once,TRBJ1-3,NA,TRBV7-9
TGTGCCAGCAGCGTAGTGACCGCTCCACAAGAGACCCAGTACTTC,CASSVVTAPQETQYF,NA,TRBJ2-5,NA,TRBV9
TGTGCCAGCAGCCGCCGTGGGGGAGGTGGCTACACCTTC,CASSRRGGGGYTF,NA,TRBJ1-2,NA,TRBV11-3
TGTGCCAGCAGCTTGGGGGACGGGACCCAGTACTTC,CASSLGDGTQYF,NA,TRBJ2-5,NA,TRBV5-4
TGTGCCAGCAGCCCCCGGGACCGGGCCTACGAGCAGTACTTC,CASSPRDRAYEQYF,NA,TRBJ2-7,NA,TRBV11-2
TGTGCCAGCAGTTATGGATTCCTGAGCACAGATACGCAGTATTTT,CASSYGFLSTDTQYF,NA,TRBJ2-3,NA,TRBV27
TGTGCCAGCGACACTAGCTACCAAGAGACCCAGTACTTC,CASDTSYQETQYF,NA,TRBJ2-5,NA,TRBV2
TGTGCCAGTATGGGGGAGGGGAGCACAGATACGCAGTATTTT,CASMGEGSTDTQYF,NA,TRBJ2-3,TRBD2,TRBV19
TGCGCCAGCAGCCAAAGGGGAAATGGGGTTTTCAGCGGCACCGGGGAGCTGTTTTTT,CASSQRGNGVFSGTGELFF,once,TRBJ2-2,NA,TRBV4-1
TGTGCCAGCAGTATACCAGGGGGGAACACTGAAGCTTTCTTT,CASSIPGGNTEAFF,NA,TRBJ1-1,TRBD1,TRBV25-1
TGCAGCGTTGCGGCGGGGCGTTCTTACGAGCAGTACTTC,CSVAAGRSYEQYF,NA,TRBJ2-7,NA,TRBV29-1
TGTGCCAGCACTGACACCGCAAATCAGCCCCAGCATTTT,CASTDTANQPQHF,NA,TRBJ1-5,NA,TRBV28
TGCGCCAGCAGCTATAACGAGGGGATTAATGAAAAACTGTTTTTT,CASSYNEGINEKLFF,NA,TRBJ1-4,NA,TRBV5-1
NA,CASSFGPGISDEQYF,NA,TRBJ2-7,NA,TRBV7-6
TGTGCCAGCAGGCCGGGACAGAGCAATGAAAAACTGTTTTTT,CASRPGQSNEKLFF,NA,TRBJ1-4,TRBD1,TRBV2
TGTGCCAGCAGTTCCCCCGGGACGAGGGTCAATGAGCAGTTCTTC,CASSSPGTRVNEQFF,NA,TRBJ2-1,NA,TRBV2
TGTGCCAGCAGCTTGGGAGGGGGCCGCGACTACGAGCAGTACTTC,CASSLGGGRDYEQYF,once,TRBJ2-7,TRBD1,TRBV5-4
TGTGCCAGCAGCCTAGGAACAAACTCCTACAATGAGCAGTTCTTC,CASSLGTNSYNEQFF,once,TRBJ2-1,NA,TRBV9
TGTGCCAGCAGTGAAGAAACGGGAACCTACAATGAGCAGTTCTTC,CASSEETGTYNEQFF,few,TRBJ2-1,NA,TRBV6-1
TGTGCCAGCGAGGGGGCTAGGGATACGCAGTATTTT,CASEGARDTQYF,NA,TRBJ2-3,TRBD1,TRBV9
TGTGCCAGCAGCCAAGAGGTCAGTGAAGCTTTCTTT,CASSQEVSEAFF,NA,TRBJ1-1,NA,TRBV14
TGTGCCAGCAGTTTTCTTTCAGGCACAGATACGCAGTATTTT,CASSFLSGTDTQYF,NA,TRBJ2-3,NA,TRBV28
TGTGCCAGTAGCCCAGCGGGAGGGATGTATGAGCAGTTCTTC,CASSPAGGMYEQFF,few,TRBJ2-1,TRBD2,TRBV19
TGTGCCAGCAGTCGGACAGTTGCTTTTAACACTGAAGCTTTCTTT,CASSRTVAFNTEAFF,NA,TRBJ1-1,NA,TRBV27
TGTGCCAGCAGCCAGGACCGTGATTCTAAGGGAGCTTTCTTT,CASSQDRDSKGAFF,NA,TRBJ1-1,NA,TRBV4-2
TGTGCCAGCAGCACAACCGGGGAGCTGTTTTTT,CASSTTGELFF,NA,TRBJ2-2,NA,TRBV11-2
TGTGCCAGCAGGAAACCAGGGGACACTGAAGCTTTCTTT,CASRKPGDTEAFF,NA,TRBJ1-1,NA,TRBV6-5
TGTGCCAGCAGTGAAGGGTCTGGGGCCAACGTCCTGACTTTC,CASSEGSGANVLTF,few,TRBJ2-6,NA,TRBV6-1
TGTGCCAGCAGCCTCCTGGGACAGGCGGATACGCAGTATTTT,CASSLLGQADTQYF,few,TRBJ2-3,TRBD1,TRBV13
TGTGCCTGGAGTGTTGGGGGGGCCGGGGAGCTGTTTTTT,CAWSVGGAGELFF,NA,TRBJ2-2,TRBD2,TRBV30
TGCGCCAGCAGCACCGGACAGGGGGTGAACACTGAAGCTTTCTTT,CASSTGQGVNTEAFF,NA,TRBJ1-1,TRBD1,TRBV5-1
TGTGCCAGCAGCTTACGACTAGCGGGAGGGTTCTACGAGCAGTACTTC,CASSLRLAGGFYEQYF,NA,TRBJ2-7,TRBD2,TRBV7-2
TGTGCCAGCAGCCGCGAAACGGGGCAGAACTACGAGCAGTACTTC,CASSRETGQNYEQYF,NA,TRBJ2-7,NA,TRBV4-2
TGTGCCAGCAGTTTTTCAGGACAGGGGGCACGGAATGAAAAACTGTTTTTT,CASSFSGQGARNEKLFF,NA,TRBJ1-4,TRBD1,TRBV28
TGTGCCAGCAGCCTAGACAGGTCTACGGCCTATGGCTACACCTTC,CASSLDRSTAYGYTF,NA,TRBJ1-2,NA,TRBV6-6
TGTGCCAGCAGGGACGGGATTTCCTACGAGCAGTACTTC,CASRDGISYEQYF,NA,TRBJ2-7,NA,TRBV7-6
TGTGCCAGCAGCCTGACAGGGTACAACGAGCAGTACTTC,CASSLTGYNEQYF,NA,TRBJ2-7,TRBD1,TRBV14
TGTGCCAGCAGCGTTCACCCCTCTGGGGCCAACGTCCTGACTTTC,CASSVHPSGANVLTF,NA,TRBJ2-6,NA,TRBV9
TGTGCCAGCAGCTTATGGGCTAGCGGGGCGATCACAGATACGCAGTATTTT,CASSLWASGAITDTQYF,NA,TRBJ2-3,TRBD2,TRBV7-8
TGTGCCAGCAGCTTCGGTGTACAGGGCGCGAACACCGGGGAGCTGTTTTTT,CASSFGVQGANTGELFF,NA,TRBJ2-2,NA,TRBV4-2
TGTGCCAGCAGCTTAGGGAGGAACACTGAAGCTTTCTTT,CASSLGRNTEAFF,few,TRBJ1-1,NA,TRBV7-8
TGTGCCAGCAGCCCCCCGGAATACAATGAGCAGTTCTTC,CASSPPEYNEQFF,NA,TRBJ2-1,NA,TRBV5-6
TGCGCCAGCAGCCAAGAACAAGGGCAGCCTAACTATGGCTACACCTTC,CASSQEQGQPNYGYTF,NA,TRBJ1-2,NA,TRBV4-3